The rows below give T cell receptor beta chains drawn from one sample of a study of T cells in Graves' hyperthyroidism and ophthalmopathy. TCRdb processed the multiplex PCR reads anew with MiXCR; each CDR3 protein has one entry. The sample gives roughly 380,000 distinct CDR3 sequences, under 20% of which show up once; 3.7% is in the top ten. Sequenced: blood. Receptor source: a young woman with Graves' hyperthyroidism. Each CDR3 is given with its conserved first and last residue. D genes are given only for firm matches. The size entry is marked missing in some rows and otherwise reads once, few, many or a size class.

v_call: TRBV6-5
d_call: NA
clone_size: many
j_call: TRBJ1-3
cdr3_nt: TGTGCCAGCAGTTCCCGCGAGGGTGCTGGAAACACCATATATTTT
cdr3_aa: CASSSREGAGNTIYF

v_call: TRBV27
d_call: TRBD1
clone_size: many
j_call: TRBJ1-5
cdr3_nt: TGTGCCAGCAGGAACGCCAACAGGGGGAGGGGATCGCCCCAGCATTTT
cdr3_aa: CASRNANRGRGSPQHF

v_call: TRBV18
d_call: NA
clone_size: NA
j_call: TRBJ1-3
cdr3_nt: TGTGCCAGCTCACCGCCGGACTTTTTCTCTGGAAACACCATATATTTT
cdr3_aa: CASSPPDFFSGNTIYF

v_call: TRBV27
d_call: NA
clone_size: few
j_call: TRBJ2-4
cdr3_nt: TGTGCCAGCAGTGGCAGACCCCAATGGGGCATTCAGTACTTC
cdr3_aa: CASSGRPQWGIQYF

v_call: TRBV9
d_call: NA
clone_size: many
j_call: TRBJ1-1
cdr3_nt: TGTGCCAGCAGCGCCCCGATTGACAGGCCTAACACTGAAGCTTTCTTT
cdr3_aa: CASSAPIDRPNTEAFF

v_call: TRBV6-1
d_call: TRBD1
clone_size: many
j_call: TRBJ2-7
cdr3_nt: TGTGCCAGTTGGTGGGGACAGGGGGCCTACGAGCAGTACTTC
cdr3_aa: CASWWGQGAYEQYF

v_call: TRBV12-3/TRBV12-4
d_call: NA
clone_size: many
j_call: TRBJ1-2
cdr3_nt: TGTGCCAGCAGTTTACAGGGACCTGGTGGCTACACCTTC
cdr3_aa: CASSLQGPGGYTF

v_call: TRBV7-9
d_call: NA
clone_size: NA
j_call: TRBJ1-5
cdr3_nt: TGTGCCAGCAGCTTAGCAACCCCTCAGCCCCAGCATTTT
cdr3_aa: CASSLATPQPQHF

v_call: TRBV20-1
d_call: NA
clone_size: NA
j_call: TRBJ2-5
cdr3_nt: TGCAGTGCGAAGCGGTGGCCAGGACCCCACCAAGAGACCCAGTACTTC
cdr3_aa: CSAKRWPGPHQETQYF

v_call: TRBV7-3
d_call: NA
clone_size: many
j_call: TRBJ2-2
cdr3_nt: TGTGCCAGCAGCAAATGGACCTCCGGGGAGCTGTTTTTT
cdr3_aa: CASSKWTSGELFF

v_call: TRBV19
d_call: NA
clone_size: many
j_call: TRBJ1-2
cdr3_nt: TGTGCCAGTATTCCAGGGCCCGCGAACTATGGCTGCACCTTC
cdr3_aa: CASIPGPANYGCTF

v_call: TRBV6-1
d_call: NA
clone_size: NA
j_call: TRBJ1-1
cdr3_nt: TGTGCCAGCAGTGAAGTGGGGGCAACTGAAGCTTTCTTT
cdr3_aa: CASSEVGATEAFF

v_call: TRBV7-2
d_call: NA
clone_size: many
j_call: TRBJ2-2
cdr3_nt: TGTGCCAGCAGCTTAGGACGAGTCGCCGGGGAGCTGTTTTTT
cdr3_aa: CASSLGRVAGELFF

v_call: TRBV6-1
d_call: NA
clone_size: many
j_call: TRBJ2-3
cdr3_nt: TGTGCCAGCAGTGAAATGCTTTCAGATACGCAGTATTTT
cdr3_aa: CASSEMLSDTQYF

v_call: TRBV7-9
d_call: NA
clone_size: many
j_call: TRBJ1-2
cdr3_nt: TGTGCCAGCAGCTTATTCAGTGGAGTGGTTACCTTC
cdr3_aa: CASSLFSGVVTF

v_call: TRBV29-1
d_call: NA
clone_size: many
j_call: TRBJ1-2
cdr3_nt: TGCAGCGTTGGCGGACAGATTACCTATGGCTACACCTTC
cdr3_aa: CSVGGQITYGYTF

v_call: TRBV2
d_call: TRBD1
clone_size: many
j_call: TRBJ1-2
cdr3_nt: TGTGCCAGCAGTGATGGGACAGCCTTCGTCTATGGCTACACCTTC
cdr3_aa: CASSDGTAFVYGYTF

v_call: TRBV5-1
d_call: TRBD1
clone_size: NA
j_call: TRBJ2-7
cdr3_nt: TGCGCCAGCAGCTTGGGACAGGGACGAATCTACGAGCAGTACTTC
cdr3_aa: CASSLGQGRIYEQYF

v_call: TRBV29-1
d_call: NA
clone_size: many
j_call: TRBJ2-2
cdr3_nt: TGCAGCGTTGAACGGGCCACCGGGGAGCTGTTTTTT
cdr3_aa: CSVERATGELFF

v_call: TRBV7-9
d_call: NA
clone_size: NA
j_call: TRBJ2-5
cdr3_nt: TGTGCCAGCAGCGTGCACGGGCAAGAGACCCAGTACTTC
cdr3_aa: CASSVHGQETQYF

v_call: TRBV7-8
d_call: NA
clone_size: NA
j_call: TRBJ2-7
cdr3_nt: TGTGCCAGCAGCTTACGGCAAAGCGGCGAGCAGTACTTC
cdr3_aa: CASSLRQSGEQYF

v_call: TRBV6-1
d_call: TRBD2
clone_size: many
j_call: TRBJ2-7
cdr3_nt: TGTGCCAGCAGTAAGGGACTAGCGGGGGAGTACGAGCAGTACTTC
cdr3_aa: CASSKGLAGEYEQYF

v_call: TRBV18
d_call: NA
clone_size: many
j_call: TRBJ1-1
cdr3_nt: TGTGCCAGCTCACCCATGGGCCGGGGCACTGAAGCTTTCTTT
cdr3_aa: CASSPMGRGTEAFF

v_call: TRBV11-2
d_call: TRBD1
clone_size: many
j_call: TRBJ1-2
cdr3_nt: TGTGCCAGCAGTAGACCGGGACAGGGCAGGGGAGGCTACACCTTC
cdr3_aa: CASSRPGQGRGGYTF

v_call: TRBV6-5
d_call: NA
clone_size: many
j_call: TRBJ1-3
cdr3_nt: TGTGCCAGCAGTTCCCAAGGGTCGGGAAACACCATATATTTT
cdr3_aa: CASSSQGSGNTIYF

v_call: TRBV6-1
d_call: NA
clone_size: NA
j_call: TRBJ2-7
cdr3_nt: TGTGCCAGCAGTGAAGATGTCTCCTACGAGCAGTACTTC
cdr3_aa: CASSEDVSYEQYF

v_call: TRBV19
d_call: TRBD1
clone_size: many
j_call: TRBJ1-1
cdr3_nt: TGTGCCAGTAGAGATAAACAGGGGGCGATTCTAGAGGACACTGAAGCTTTCTTT
cdr3_aa: CASRDKQGAILEDTEAFF

v_call: TRBV6-5
d_call: NA
clone_size: few
j_call: TRBJ2-2
cdr3_nt: TGTGCCAGCAGTTCCACACGGTTTTGGGACACCGGGGAGCTGTTTTTT
cdr3_aa: CASSSTRFWDTGELFF

v_call: TRBV7-6
d_call: NA
clone_size: many
j_call: TRBJ1-3
cdr3_nt: TGTGCCAGCAGCTTAGCGCTTGGCAGCTCTGGAAACACCATATATTTT
cdr3_aa: CASSLALGSSGNTIYF

v_call: TRBV4-1
d_call: NA
clone_size: many
j_call: TRBJ2-5
cdr3_nt: TGCGCCAGCAGCCAAGATCCCCAACAAGAGACCCAGTACTTC
cdr3_aa: CASSQDPQQETQYF

v_call: TRBV6-1
d_call: NA
clone_size: many
j_call: TRBJ1-1
cdr3_nt: TGTGCCAGCAGCCGCGACACGAACACTGAAGCTTTCTTT
cdr3_aa: CASSRDTNTEAFF

v_call: TRBV9
d_call: NA
clone_size: many
j_call: TRBJ1-1
cdr3_nt: TGTGCCAGCAGCGTTCAGGGATACACTGAAGCTTTCTTT
cdr3_aa: CASSVQGYTEAFF

v_call: TRBV3-1
d_call: NA
clone_size: few
j_call: TRBJ1-1
cdr3_nt: TGTGCCAGCAGCCAAGATCAAGTGCGGGGGACTGAAGCTTTCTTT
cdr3_aa: CASSQDQVRGTEAFF

v_call: TRBV2
d_call: NA
clone_size: many
j_call: TRBJ1-1
cdr3_nt: TGTGCCAGCAGTGAAGGGTGGACTTCGGGGACTGAAGCTTTCTTT
cdr3_aa: CASSEGWTSGTEAFF

v_call: TRBV6-5
d_call: NA
clone_size: many
j_call: TRBJ1-5
cdr3_nt: TGTGCCAGCAGTTACCCTATTATTGGTCAGCCCCAGCATTTT
cdr3_aa: CASSYPIIGQPQHF

v_call: TRBV2
d_call: NA
clone_size: many
j_call: TRBJ1-5
cdr3_nt: TGTGCCAGCAGTGGTACAGGGTTGGCTCAGCCCCAGCATTTT
cdr3_aa: CASSGTGLAQPQHF

v_call: TRBV6-1
d_call: TRBD1
clone_size: many
j_call: TRBJ1-2
cdr3_nt: TGTGCCAGCAGGCCCCCCGGACAGGGAATGGGGGGCTACACCTTC
cdr3_aa: CASRPPGQGMGGYTF

v_call: TRBV2
d_call: NA
clone_size: NA
j_call: TRBJ2-2
cdr3_nt: TGTGCCAGCAGCGGCGGGTTGACCAACACCGGGGAGCTGTTTTTT
cdr3_aa: CASSGGLTNTGELFF

v_call: TRBV20-1
d_call: NA
clone_size: many
j_call: TRBJ2-7
cdr3_nt: TGCAGTGCTTCGGCTCATACCTACGAGCAGTACTTC
cdr3_aa: CSASAHTYEQYF

v_call: TRBV6-1
d_call: NA
clone_size: many
j_call: TRBJ1-1
cdr3_nt: TGTGCCAGCCGAGACACTGAAGCTTTCTTT
cdr3_aa: CASRDTEAFF

v_call: TRBV29-1
d_call: NA
clone_size: many
j_call: TRBJ1-2
cdr3_nt: TGCAGCGTTGAAGGGGGAACAGACCGTGGCTACACCTTC
cdr3_aa: CSVEGGTDRGYTF